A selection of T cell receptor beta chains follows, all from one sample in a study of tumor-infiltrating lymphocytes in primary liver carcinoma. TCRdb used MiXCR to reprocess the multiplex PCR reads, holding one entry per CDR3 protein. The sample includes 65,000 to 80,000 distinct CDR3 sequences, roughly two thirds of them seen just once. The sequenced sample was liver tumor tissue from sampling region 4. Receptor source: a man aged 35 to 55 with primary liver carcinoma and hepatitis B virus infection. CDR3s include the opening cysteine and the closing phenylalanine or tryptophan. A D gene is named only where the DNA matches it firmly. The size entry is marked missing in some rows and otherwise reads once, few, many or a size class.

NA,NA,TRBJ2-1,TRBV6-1,CAGSNPTGKAAVGSDEQFF,TGTGCCGGCAGTAATCCTACCGGGAAGGCAGCGGTTGGGAGCGATGAGCAGTTCTTC
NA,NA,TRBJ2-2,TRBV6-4,CAGGEGDTGELFF,TGTGCCGGCGGTGAAGGGGACACCGGGGAGCTGTTTTTT
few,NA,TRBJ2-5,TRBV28,CASSLRQETQYF,TGTGCCAGCAGTTTAAGGCAAGAGACCCAGTACTTC
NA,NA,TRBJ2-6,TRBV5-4,CASSWVNHGANVLTF,TGTGCCAGCAGCTGGGTTAACCATGGGGCCAACGTCTTGACTTTC
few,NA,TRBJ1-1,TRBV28,CAVLASDADTEAFF,TGTGCCGTATTGGCATCGGATGCGGACACTGAAGCTTTCTTT
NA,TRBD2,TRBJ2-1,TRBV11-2,CANSLDIGLAMGEQVF,TGTGCCAACAGCTTGGATATTGGACTAGCCATGGGTGAGCAGGTCTTC
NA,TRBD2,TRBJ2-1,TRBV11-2,CASISRPGGRIYEQLF,TGTGCCAGCATCTCGCGCCCCGGCGGGAGGATCTATGAGCAGCTCTTC
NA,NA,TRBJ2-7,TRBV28,CAGLYEQYF,TGTGCCGGGTTATATGAGCAGTACTTC
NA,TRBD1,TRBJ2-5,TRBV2,CASRPQGWETQYF,TGTGCCAGCAGGCCACAGGGGTGGGAGACCCAGTACTTC
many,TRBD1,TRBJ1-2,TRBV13,CASSLLKTGAVFGYTF,TGTGCCAGCAGCCTACTTAAAACAGGGGCGGTCTTTGGCTACACCTTC
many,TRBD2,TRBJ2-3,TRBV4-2,CASSQDIAGGPDTQYF,TGTGCCAGCAGCCAAGATATAGCGGGAGGGCCAGATACGCAGTATTTT
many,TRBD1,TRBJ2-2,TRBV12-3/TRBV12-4,CASRETGARTGELFF,TGTGCCAGCAGAGAGACAGGGGCGCGGACCGGGGAGCTGTTTTTT
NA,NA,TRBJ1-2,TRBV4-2,CASSQDRTGGYGYIF,TGTGCCAGCAGCCAAGATCGTACGGGGGGCTATGGCTACATCTTC
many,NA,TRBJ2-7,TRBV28,CASSHHEQYF,TGTGCCAGCAGCCACCACGAGCAGTACTTC
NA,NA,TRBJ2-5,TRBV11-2,CTSSSTYGGEQTQYF,TGTACCAGCAGCTCGACCTACGGGGGTGAACAGACCCAGTACTTC
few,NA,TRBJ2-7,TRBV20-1,CSARSDGSYEQYF,TGCAGTGCTAGATCGGACGGATCCTACGAGCAGTACTTC
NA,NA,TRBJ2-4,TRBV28,CASSKGDGGIAKNIQYF,TGTGCCAGCAGTAAGGGAGATGGCGGAATAGCCAAAAACATTCAGTACTTC
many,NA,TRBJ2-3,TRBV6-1,CASSEARVDTQYF,TGTGCCAGCAGTGAAGCTCGGGTAGATACGCAGTATTTT
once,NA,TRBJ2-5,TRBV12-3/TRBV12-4,CASSRTTEETQYF,TGCGCCAGCAGCCGTACTACAGAAGAGACCCAGTACTTC
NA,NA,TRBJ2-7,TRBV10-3,CAIRNGASRYEQYF,TGTGCCATCAGGAACGGGGCTAGCAGATACGAGCAGTACTTC
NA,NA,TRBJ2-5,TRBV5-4,CASSSRGAETQYF,TGTGCCAGCAGCAGCCGTGGAGCAGAGACCCAGTATTTC
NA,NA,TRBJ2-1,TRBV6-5,CASRTGTTNSYEQFF,TGTGCCAGCCGGACCGGGACAACAAATTCCTACGAGCAGTTCTTC
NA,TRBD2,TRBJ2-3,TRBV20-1,CSASSSGASTDTQYF,TGCAGTGCTAGTTCCAGCGGGGCTAGCACAGATACGCAGTATTTT
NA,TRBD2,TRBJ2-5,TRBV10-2,CASSGTSGAGTQYF,TGCGCCAGCAGCGGGACTAGCGGGGCGGGGACCCAGTACTTC
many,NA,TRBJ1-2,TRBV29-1,CSVEEWTQGPSNYGYTF,TGCAGCGTTGAAGAATGGACGCAGGGGCCCTCTAACTATGGCTACACCTTC
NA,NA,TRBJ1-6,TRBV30,CAWSRGQENSPLHF,TGTGCGTGGTCCCGTGGCCAAGAAAATTCACCCCTCCACTTT
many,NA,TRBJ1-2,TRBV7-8,CASSLAAASGGYTF,TGTGCCAGCAGCTTAGCGGCAGCCTCAGGAGGCTACACCTTC
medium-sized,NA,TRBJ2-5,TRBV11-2,CASSLRPGDGETQYF,TGTGCCAGCAGCTTAAGGCCCGGGGACGGGGAGACCCAGTACTTC
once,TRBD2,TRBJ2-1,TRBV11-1,CVSSRLPGGAYNEQFF,TGTGTCAGCAGCCGCCTTCCGGGAGGTGCGTACAATGAGCAGTTCTTC
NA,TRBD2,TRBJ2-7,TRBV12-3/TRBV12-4,CASNLREAYGQYF,TGTGCCAGCAACTTGCGGGAGGCCTACGGGCAGTACTTC
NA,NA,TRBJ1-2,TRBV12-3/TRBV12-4,CACSPANQGKAGYTF,TGTGCCTGCAGTCCCGCGAATCAGGGGAAGGCTGGCTACACCTTC
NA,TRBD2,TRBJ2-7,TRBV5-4,CASSHSGLAYEQYF,TGTGCCAGCAGCCACTCGGGACTAGCCTACGAGCAGTACTTC
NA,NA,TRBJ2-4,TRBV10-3,CVISGGEETKNIQYF,TGTGTCATCAGTGGAGGGGAAGAGACCAAAAACATTCAGTATTTC
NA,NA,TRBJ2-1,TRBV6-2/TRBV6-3,CASSSLAWKYDEQFF,TGTGCCAGCAGTTCCTTAGCGTGGAAGTATGATGAGCAGTTCTTC
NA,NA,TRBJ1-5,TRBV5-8,CASSLKEISLNQPQHF,TGTGCCAGCAGCTTGAAGGAGATCAGCCTCAATCAGCCCCAGCATTTT
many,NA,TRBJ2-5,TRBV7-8,CASSLARAQETQYF,TGTGCCAGCAGCTTAGCCAGGGCCCAAGAGACCCAGTACTTC
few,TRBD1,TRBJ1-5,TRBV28,CASSYGTGGGQPQHF,TGTGCCAGCAGTTACGGGACAGGGGGCGGCCAGCCCCAGCATTTT
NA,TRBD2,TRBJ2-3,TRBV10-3,CTINERAGTTDTQYF,TGTACCATCAATGAGAGAGCGGGAACAACAGATACGCAGTATTTT
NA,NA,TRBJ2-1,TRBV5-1,CASSWGGSWNEQFF,TGCGCCAGCAGCTGGGGGGGCAGCTGGAATGAGCAGTTCTTC
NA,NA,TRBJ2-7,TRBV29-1,CSAVRGSSYEQYF,TGTAGCGCTGTGAGGGGTAGCTCCTACGAGCAGTACTTC
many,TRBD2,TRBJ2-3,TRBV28,CASSLEAGETDTQYF,TGTGCCAGCAGTCTAGAAGCGGGAGAAACAGATACGCAGTATTTT
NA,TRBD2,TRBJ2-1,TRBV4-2,CDSSQAGPDDEQLF,TGTGACAGCAGCCAAGCGGGACCCGATGATGAGCAGCTCTTC
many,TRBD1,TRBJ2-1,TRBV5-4,CASSLDGRGQYNEQFF,TGTGCCAGCAGCTTGGATGGCAGGGGGCAATACAATGAGCAGTTCTTC
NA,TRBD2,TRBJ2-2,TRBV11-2,CASSLVALAGAGKLFF,TGTGCTAGCAGCTTAGTGGCGCTAGCGGGAGCCGGGAAGCTGTTTTTT
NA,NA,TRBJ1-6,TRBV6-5,CDSSPTNGKFYNSPLHF,TGTGACAGCAGTCCCACAAATGGGAAATTTTATAATTCACCCCTCCACTTT
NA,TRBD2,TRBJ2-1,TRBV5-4,CATSLAGLAGANEQSF,TGTGCCACCAGCTTGGCCGGGCTAGCGGGAGCCAATGAGCAGTCCTTC
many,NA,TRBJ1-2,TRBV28,CASRTVGRYGYTF,TGTGCCAGCAGGACTGTGGGGCGCTATGGCTACACCTTC
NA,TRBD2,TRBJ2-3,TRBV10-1,CASSESVASGARGDMQYF,TGCGCCAGCAGTGAGTCGGTGGCTAGCGGGGCCCGGGGAGATATGCAGTATTTT
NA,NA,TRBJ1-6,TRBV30,CAWFRDQENSPLHF,TGTGCCTGGTTCCGTGATCAAGAAAATTCACCCCTCCACTTT
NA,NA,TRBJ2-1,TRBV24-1,CATSDSGGDSYNEQFF,TGTGCCACCAGTGATTCTGGCGGGGACTCCTACAATGAGCAGTTCTTC
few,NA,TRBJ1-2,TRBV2,CASTMDGTNYGYTF,TGTGCCAGCACCATGGACGGCACTAACTATGGCTACACCTTC
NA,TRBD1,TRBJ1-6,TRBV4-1,CANSQDGGRGPKPLHF,TGCGCCAACAGCCAAGATGGGGGAAGGGGGCCCAAACCCCTCCACTTT
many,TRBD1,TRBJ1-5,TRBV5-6,CASSLGQEGGSNQPQHF,TGTGCCAGCAGCCTCGGACAGGAGGGGGGTAGCAATCAGCCCCAGCATTTT
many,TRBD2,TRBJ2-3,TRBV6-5,CASSYDAGGGDTQYF,TGTGCCAGCAGTTATGATGCGGGAGGGGGAGATACGCAGTATTTT